This T cell receptor (beta chain) was recovered during a study of blood T cell repertoires in COVID-19. Study summary: From the United States, Italy and Spain came samples of acute and convalescent COVID-19.

Source study methods: Using reference gene primer amplification, nucleated cell counts were estimated. Sequencing used immunoSEQ multiplex PCR; TCRdb keeps in-frame clones, though not all of them. D and trimming were read from the DNA, whereas the V and J calls and clone size are those reported in that table. The sample yields approximately 97,000 clones, 90% seen once. Trimming left V 2 bases short and J 6 bases short, with 9 bases between. This CDR3 spans 14 amino acids. The germline V gene encodes CDR1 SGHNT and CDR2 YYREEE (reference sequence). Sequenced sample: peripheral blood. V is TRBV5-4 and J is TRBJ1-6; maybe TRBD1 (5 bases). This TCR derives from a man in his 60s with acute or convalescent COVID-19. CDR3 amino acids: CASSFRQGNSPLHF. DNA of the CDR3: TGTGCCAGCAGCTTTAGGCAGGGTAATTCACCCCTCCACTTT.